The clone carrying this TCR beta chain turned up a few times. Repertoires were generated with immunoSEQ multiplex PCR, while TCRdb's copy carries only in-frame clones and drops some. Among 15,000 to 20,000 clones listed, less than 75% were seen once. PBMCs were not maintained or expanded in culture before analysis. Per germline, CDR1 LNHDA and CDR2 SQIVND (reference sequence). V was trimmed by 8 bases and J by 0 bases, leaving 17 bases between them. The CDR3 sequence is 15 residues long. These data originate in a study of neoadjuvant anti-PD-1 for oral cavity cancer. This receptor was obtained from a person between 40 and 79 years old with oral cavity squamous cell carcinoma. The source material was PBMCs, sampled before nivolumab (anti-PD-1) treatment. This sequence joins TRBV19 and TRBJ2-7; tentatively, D is TRBD1 or TRBD2 (8 bases each). The DNA for the CDR3 is TGTGCCAGTTCAGGGGGCGCGGGAGGCTCCTACGAGCAGTACTTC. This codes for CASSGGAGGSYEQYF.